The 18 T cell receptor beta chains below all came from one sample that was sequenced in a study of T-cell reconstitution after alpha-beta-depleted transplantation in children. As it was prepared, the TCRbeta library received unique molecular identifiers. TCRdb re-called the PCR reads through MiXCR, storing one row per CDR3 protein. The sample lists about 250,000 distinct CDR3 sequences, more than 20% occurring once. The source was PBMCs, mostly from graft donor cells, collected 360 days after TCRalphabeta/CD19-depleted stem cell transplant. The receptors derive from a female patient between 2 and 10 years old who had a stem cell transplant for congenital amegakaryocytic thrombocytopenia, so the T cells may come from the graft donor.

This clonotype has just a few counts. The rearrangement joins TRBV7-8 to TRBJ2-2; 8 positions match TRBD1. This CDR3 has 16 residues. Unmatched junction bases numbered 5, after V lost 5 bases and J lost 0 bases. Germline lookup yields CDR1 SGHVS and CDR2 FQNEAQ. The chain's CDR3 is CASSNGQGSNTGELFF. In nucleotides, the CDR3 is TGTGCCAGCAGCAACGGACAGGGATCGAACACCGGGGAGCTGTTTTTT.

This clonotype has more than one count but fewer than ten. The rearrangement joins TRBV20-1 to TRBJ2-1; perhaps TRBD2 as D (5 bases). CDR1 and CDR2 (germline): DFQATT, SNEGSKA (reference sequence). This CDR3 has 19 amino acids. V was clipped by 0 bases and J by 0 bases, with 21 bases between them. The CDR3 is CSARDRFSSGVLSYNEQFF. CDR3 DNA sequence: TGCAGTGCTAGAGATCGGTTTTCAAGCGGAGTCCTCTCCTACAATGAGCAGTTCTTC.

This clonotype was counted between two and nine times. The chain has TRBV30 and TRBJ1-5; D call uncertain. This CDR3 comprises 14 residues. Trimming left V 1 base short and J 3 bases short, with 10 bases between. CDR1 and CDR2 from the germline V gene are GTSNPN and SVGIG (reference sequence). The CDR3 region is CAWSGSAFNQPQHF. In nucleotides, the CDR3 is TGTGCCTGGAGTGGGTCCGCATTCAATCAGCCCCAGCATTTT.

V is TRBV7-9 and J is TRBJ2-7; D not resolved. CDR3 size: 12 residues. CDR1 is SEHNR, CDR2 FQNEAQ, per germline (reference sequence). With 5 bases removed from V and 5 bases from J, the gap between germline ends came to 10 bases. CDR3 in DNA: TGTGCCAGCAGCACCTGGGGTGACGAGCAGTACTTC. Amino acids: CASSTWGDEQYF.

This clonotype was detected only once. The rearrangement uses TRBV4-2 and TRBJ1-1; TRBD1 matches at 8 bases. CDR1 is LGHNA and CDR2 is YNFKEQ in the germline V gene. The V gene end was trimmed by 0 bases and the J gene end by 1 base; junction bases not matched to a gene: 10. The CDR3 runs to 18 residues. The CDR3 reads CASSQDETGVRTNTEAFF. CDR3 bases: TGTGCCAGCAGCCAAGACGAGACAGGGGTTAGAACGAACACTGAAGCTTTCTTT.

The CDR3 nucleotides are TGTGCCAGCAGCCTGGGGCAGCGTAATGAAAAACTGTTTTTT. Its protein is CASSLGQRNEKLFF. V is TRBV12-3 or TRBV12-4 and J is TRBJ1-4; D is possibly TRBD1 (5 bases). The CDR3 is 14 residues long. With 6 bases removed from V and 4 bases from J, the gap between germline ends came to 12 bases.

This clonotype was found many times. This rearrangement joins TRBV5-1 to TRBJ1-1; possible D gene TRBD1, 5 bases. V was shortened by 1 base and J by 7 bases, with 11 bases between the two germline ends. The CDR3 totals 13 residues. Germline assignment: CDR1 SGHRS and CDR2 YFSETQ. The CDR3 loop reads CASSLNGGVEAFF. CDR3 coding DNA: TGCGCCAGCAGCTTGAACGGAGGGGTTGAAGCTTTCTTT.

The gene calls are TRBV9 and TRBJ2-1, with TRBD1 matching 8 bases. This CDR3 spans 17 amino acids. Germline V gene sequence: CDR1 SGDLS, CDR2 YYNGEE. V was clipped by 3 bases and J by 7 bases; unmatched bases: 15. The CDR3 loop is CASSEGTGSTRRNEQFF. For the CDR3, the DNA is TGTGCCAGCAGCGAGGGGACAGGTAGCACCAGGAGGAATGAGCAGTTCTTC.

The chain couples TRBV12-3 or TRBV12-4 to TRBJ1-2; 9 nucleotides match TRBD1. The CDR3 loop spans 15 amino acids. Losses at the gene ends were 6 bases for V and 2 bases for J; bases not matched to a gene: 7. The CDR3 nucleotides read TGTGCCAGCAGGGCCCGGGACAGGGAAAACTATGGCTACACCTTC. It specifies CASRARDRENYGYTF.

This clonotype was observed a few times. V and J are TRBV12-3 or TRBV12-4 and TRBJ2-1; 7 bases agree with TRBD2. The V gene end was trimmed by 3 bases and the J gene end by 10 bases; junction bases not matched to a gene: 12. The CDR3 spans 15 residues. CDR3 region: CASSFSGGPAGEQFF. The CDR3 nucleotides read TGTGCCAGCAGTTTTTCGGGGGGACCTGCGGGGGAGCAGTTCTTC.

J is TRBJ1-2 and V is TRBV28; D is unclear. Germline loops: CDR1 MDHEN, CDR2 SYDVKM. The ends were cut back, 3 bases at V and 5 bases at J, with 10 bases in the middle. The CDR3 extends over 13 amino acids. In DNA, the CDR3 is TGTGCCAGCAGTTTGCAGGACCCTTATGGCTACACCTTC. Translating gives CASSLQDPYGYTF.

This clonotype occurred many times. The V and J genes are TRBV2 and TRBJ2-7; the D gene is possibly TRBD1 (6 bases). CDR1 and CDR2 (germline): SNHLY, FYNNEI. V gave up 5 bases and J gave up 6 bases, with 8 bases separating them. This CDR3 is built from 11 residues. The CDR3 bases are TGTGCCAGCAGTAGAGGGGGCGAGCAGTACTTC. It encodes CASSRGGEQYF. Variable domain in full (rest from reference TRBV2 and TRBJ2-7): EPEVTQTPSHQVTQMGQEVILRCVPISNHLYFYWYRQILGQKVEFLVSFYNNEISEKSEIFDDQFSVERPDGSNFTLKIRSTKLEDSAMYFCASSRGGEQYFGPGTRLTVT.

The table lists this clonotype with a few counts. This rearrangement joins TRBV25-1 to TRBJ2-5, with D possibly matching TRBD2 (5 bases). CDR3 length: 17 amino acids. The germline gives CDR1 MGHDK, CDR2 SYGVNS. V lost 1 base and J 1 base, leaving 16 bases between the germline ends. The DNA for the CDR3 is TGTGCCAGCAGTGAATTAATTTCTGGGAGCGGCCAAGAGACCCAGTACTTC. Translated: CASSELISGSGQETQYF.

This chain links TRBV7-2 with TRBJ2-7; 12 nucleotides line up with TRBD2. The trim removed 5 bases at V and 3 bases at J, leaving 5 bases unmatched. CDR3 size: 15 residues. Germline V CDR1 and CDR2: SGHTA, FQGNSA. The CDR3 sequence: CASSPGLAGYYEQYF. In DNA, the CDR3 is TGTGCCAGCAGCCCCGGACTAGCGGGATACTACGAGCAGTACTTC.

Written as DNA, the CDR3 is TGCGCCAGCAGCGAGTCGACAATTAACTATGGCTACACCTTC. Translated, it gives CASSESTINYGYTF. This sequence joins TRBV5-1 and TRBJ1-2, with no clear D. Germline CDR1 is SGHRS and CDR2 is YFSETQ. The CDR3 sequence is 14 residues long. V shed 4 bases and J shed 1 base, with 11 bases lying between them.

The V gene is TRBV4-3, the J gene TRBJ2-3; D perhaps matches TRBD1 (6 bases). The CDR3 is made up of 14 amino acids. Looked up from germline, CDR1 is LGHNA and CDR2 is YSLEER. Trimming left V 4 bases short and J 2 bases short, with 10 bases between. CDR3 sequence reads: CASSPPGATDTQYF. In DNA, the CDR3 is TGCGCCAGCAGCCCCCCAGGGGCCACAGATACGCAGTATTTT.

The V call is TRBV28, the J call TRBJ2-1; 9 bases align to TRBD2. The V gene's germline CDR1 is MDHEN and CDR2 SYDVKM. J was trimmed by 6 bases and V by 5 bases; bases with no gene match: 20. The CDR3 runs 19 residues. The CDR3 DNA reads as TGTGCCAGCAGTACGTCCCTGAGTTTTCTAGCGGGATGGCGCAATGAGCAGTTCTTC. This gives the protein CASSTSLSFLAGWRNEQFF.

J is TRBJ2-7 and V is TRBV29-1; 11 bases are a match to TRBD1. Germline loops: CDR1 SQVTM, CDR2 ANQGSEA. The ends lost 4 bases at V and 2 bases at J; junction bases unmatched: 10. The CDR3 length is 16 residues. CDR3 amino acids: CSVAGTGGFKPYEQYF. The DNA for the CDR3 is TGCAGCGTTGCCGGGACAGGGGGATTCAAGCCCTACGAGCAGTACTTC.